Following are 24 T cell receptor beta chains from one sample sequenced in a study of T cell repertoires in cytomegalovirus infection. TCRdb ran MiXCR on the reads and lists one entry per CDR3 protein. The data contain approximately 500,000 distinct CDR3 sequences, approximately 15% of them singletons. Sequencing input: CD8+ T cells from PBMCs. All receptors come from a human donor in good health (CMV status not recorded). Some clones in this sample may be carry-over from other donors' samples.

This clonotype has only a few counts. This chain's CDR3 is CASSYSITGHNYGYTF. CDR3 DNA sequence: TGTGCCAGCAGTTACTCGATTACGGGACATAACTATGGCTACACCTTC. The chain has TRBV6-5 and TRBJ1-2; D perhaps matches TRBD1 (6 bases). The V end lost 0 bases, the J end lost 1 base, and 12 bases lay between the germline ends. Germline assignment: CDR1 MNHEY and CDR2 SVGAGI. The CDR3 totals 16 residues.

This clonotype appeared many times. The CDR3 loop reads CSAVSSGSSWAKRTDTQYF. CDR3 coding DNA: TGCAGTGCCGTCTCTAGCGGGAGTTCGTGGGCAAAAAGGACAGATACGCAGTATTTT. The rearrangement links TRBV20-1 to TRBJ2-3; TRBD2 matches 10 bases. CDR1 and CDR2 (germline): DFQATT, SNEGSKA (reference sequence). The V gene end was trimmed by 6 bases and the J gene end by 3 bases; junction bases not matched to a gene: 21. The CDR3 sequence is 19 residues long.

This clonotype was counted ten times or more. The chain couples TRBV6-1 to TRBJ1-1; TRBD1 is a possible D gene (5 bases). V lost 5 bases and J lost 0, with 13 bases in between. CDR1 is MNHNS, CDR2 SASEGT, per germline. The CDR3 runs 15 residues. Written as DNA, the CDR3 is TGTGCCAGCAGTTTTCTCAGGGCCCTGAACACTGAAGCTTTCTTT. Its translation is CASSFLRALNTEAFF.

This sequence joins TRBV5-1 and TRBJ2-1; 9 bases fit TRBD2. The CDR3 extends over 15 amino acids. The V gene end was trimmed by 3 bases and the J gene end by 5 bases; junction bases not matched to a gene: 6. Germline-derived CDR1 and CDR2 are SGHRS and YFSETQ. The CDR3 spells CASSYPGTSHNEQFF. The DNA for the CDR3 is TGCGCCAGCAGCTACCCCGGGACTAGCCACAATGAGCAGTTCTTC. Based on the CDR3 plus reference TRBV5-1 and TRBJ2-1, the full variable domain is KAGVTQTPRYLIKTRGQQVTLSCSPISGHRSVSWYQQTPGQGLQFLFEYFSETQRNKGNFPGRFSGRQFSNSRSEMNVSTLELGDSALYLCASSYPGTSHNEQFFGPGTRLTVL.

The V call is TRBV3-1, the J call TRBJ2-7; TRBD2 agrees at 11 bases. This CDR3 is 22 amino acids long. J gave up 3 bases and V 0 bases, and 22 bases lay outside the gene matches. From germline, CDR1 is LGHDT and CDR2 YNNKEL (reference sequence). CDR3 in amino acids: CASSQDVPPSSGGRSRIYEQYF. CDR3 coding DNA: TGTGCCAGCAGCCAAGATGTACCCCCTTCTAGCGGGGGGAGATCACGAATCTACGAGCAGTACTTC.

At least ten counts were recorded for this clonotype. V gene TRBV7-6 combines with J gene TRBJ1-2; D uncertain. Trimming shortened V by 5 bases and J by 8 bases, and 12 bases separated the two germline ends. The CDR3 sequence is 12 residues long. Germline CDR1 reads SGHVS; CDR2 reads FNYEAQ. The CDR3 coding sequence is TGTGCCAGCAGCCCCGGCTCCTCCGGCTACACCTTC. Translation gives CASSPGSSGYTF.

This clonotype was found a few times. The rearrangement joins TRBV25-1 to TRBJ2-2, with D perhaps TRBD1 (7 bases). From germline, CDR1 is MGHDK and CDR2 SYGVNS. The CDR3 runs to 14 residues. V lost 7 bases and J 6 bases, leaving 15 bases between the germline ends. CDR3 residues: CASIGGGTAGELFF. The CDR3 DNA is TGTGCCAGCATTGGAGGGGGCACCGCCGGGGAGCTGTTTTTT. The entire variable domain, with the rest obtained from reference TRBV25-1 and TRBJ2-2, is as follows: EADIYQTPRYLVIGTGKKITLECSQTMGHDKMYWYQQDPGMELHLIHYSYGVNSTEKGDLSSESTVSRIRTEHFPLTLESARPSHTSQYLCASIGGGTAGELFFGEGSRLTVL.

For this clonotype: A much larger clone lies a single base off, so this may be a read error. This rearrangement joins TRBV6-5 to TRBJ2-1, with TRBD2 identical over 10 bases. Germline lookup yields CDR1 MNHEY and CDR2 SVGAGI. The CDR3 runs 19 residues. The DNA for the CDR3 is TGTGCCAGCAGTTCAACGACTAGCGGGCCCCTTAGCTCCGACAATGAGCAGTTCTTC. It specifies CASSSTTSGPLSSDNEQFF.

This clonotype was seen many times. The chain recombines TRBV12-3 or TRBV12-4 with TRBJ1-1; 9 bases align to TRBD1. With 2 bases clipped from V and 10 bases from J, the junction kept 8 bases outside the gene matches. This CDR3 comprises 14 residues. The CDR3 region has the DNA TGTGCCAGCAGTTTACGGGACAGGGCCAATGTAGCTTTCTTT. Protein product: CASSLRDRANVAFF.

The sample holds many counts of this clonotype. The chain uses TRBV7-6 and TRBJ2-1; 10 nucleotides match TRBD2. Trimming at V came to 1 base and at J to 9 bases, leaving 6 bases not matched to a gene. CDR1 and CDR2 from the germline V gene are SGHVS and FNYEAQ. This CDR3 comprises 15 residues. The DNA for the CDR3 is TGTGCCAGCAGCTTAGTGCTAGCGGGAGTCGGTGAGCAGTTCTTC. Translated, it gives CASSLVLAGVGEQFF. Full variable domain (rest looked up from reference TRBV7-6 and TRBJ2-1): GAGVSQSPRYKVTKRGQDVALRCDPISGHVSLYWYRQALGQGPEFLTYFNYEAQQDKSGLPNDRFSAERPEGSISTLTIQRTEQRDSAMYRCASSLVLAGVGEQFFGPGTRLTVL.

This clonotype was seen many times. The chain joins TRBV27 to TRBJ2-7; D not resolved. Germline V lookup: CDR1 MNHEY, CDR2 SMNVEV (reference sequence). V gave up 10 bases and J gave up 5 bases, with 12 bases separating them. This CDR3 comprises 11 residues. In DNA form, the CDR3 reads TGTGCCACCCAAACGGGTAACGAGCAGTACTTC. It translates to CATQTGNEQYF.

The gene calls are TRBV7-9 and TRBJ1-1, with D possibly matching TRBD1 (6 bases). V lost 1 base and J 7 bases, leaving 10 bases between the germline ends. This CDR3 is 13 amino acids long. Germline-derived CDR1 and CDR2 are SEHNR and FQNEAQ (reference sequence). CDR3 DNA sequence: TGTGCCAGCAGCTTAGGGGGGACACTTGAAGCTTTCTTT. Its protein is CASSLGGTLEAFF.

Ten or more counts support this clonotype. The chain joins TRBV27 to TRBJ1-4; TRBD1 matches at 8 bases. Germline CDR1 is MNHEY and CDR2 is SMNVEV (reference sequence). The CDR3 loop spans 15 amino acids. V trimming: 0 bases; J trimming: 8 bases; junction bases outside the gene matches: 5. CDR3 loop: CASSLSAGGSEKLFF. Here the CDR3 DNA reads TGTGCCAGCAGTTTATCGGCAGGGGGCAGCGAAAAACTGTTTTTT.

In the case of this clonotype: Being one base from a much bigger clone, this may be a read error. Because it lacks the conserved phenylalanine or tryptophan at the end, this CDR3 is likely a read error. The rearrangement links TRBV29-1 to TRBJ2-5; D might be TRBD1 (5 bases). V lost 5 bases and J lost 6, with 22 bases in between. The CDR3 contains 15 residues. CDR1 is SQVTM, CDR2 ANQGSEA, per germline. The CDR3 sequence is CSVLGQGRTTQTQYL. DNA of the CDR3: TGCAGCGTTCTCGGCCAGGGAAGGACCACGCAGACCCAGTACTTA.

There are many counts of this clonotype. V usage is TRBV4-2 and J usage is TRBJ2-6, with D hard to call. V lost 0 bases and J 0 bases, leaving 0 bases between the germline ends. Germline V gene sequence: CDR1 LGHNA, CDR2 YNFKEQ. This CDR3 spans 14 amino acids. The CDR3 DNA follows: TGTGCCAGCAGCCAAGACTCTGGGGCCAACGTCCTGACTTTC. It is translated as CASSQDSGANVLTF.

This rearrangement joins TRBV7-9 to TRBJ1-1; D is ambiguous. Germline CDR1 SEHNR, CDR2 FQNEAQ (reference sequence). The CDR3 length is 13 residues. Between the trimmed V and J ends, which lost 4 bases and 5 bases, there was a span of 11 bases. CDR3 sequence: CASSSRQKTEAFF. In DNA, the CDR3 is TGTGCCAGCAGCTCCCGTCAGAAAACTGAAGCTTTCTTT. Combining the CDR3 with reference TRBV7-9 and TRBJ1-1 gives the whole variable domain DTGVSQNPRHKITKRGQNVTFRCDPISEHNRLYWYRQTLGQGPEFLTYFQNEAQLEKSRLLSDRFSAERPKGSFSTLEIQRTEQGDSAMYLCASSSRQKTEAFFGQGTRLTVV.

This clonotype was detected a few times. The V and J genes are TRBV3-1 and TRBJ2-1; 9 nucleotides line up with TRBD2. From germline, CDR1 is LGHDT and CDR2 YNNKEL (reference sequence). There are 15 residues in the CDR3. Losses at the gene ends were 3 bases for V and 7 bases for J; bases not matched to a gene: 7. The DNA of the CDR3 is TGTGCCAGCAGCCACGGGGGCGGGGGGGGGAATGAGCAGTTCTTC. Translating gives CASSHGGGGGNEQFF.

The CDR3, as DNA: TGTGCCAGCAGCCCAGGGGGCGCGGCTGAAGCTTTCTTT. Encoded protein: CASSPGGAAEAFF. The V and J genes are TRBV7-9 and TRBJ1-1, with 8 bases fitting TRBD1. This CDR3 spans 13 amino acids. Losses at the gene ends were 5 bases for V and 6 bases for J; bases not matched to a gene: 5. Germline CDR1 is SEHNR and CDR2 is FQNEAQ (reference sequence). Filled out from reference TRBV7-9 and TRBJ1-1, the complete variable domain reads DTGVSQNPRHKITKRGQNVTFRCDPISEHNRLYWYRQTLGQGPEFLTYFQNEAQLEKSRLLSDRFSAERPKGSFSTLEIQRTEQGDSAMYLCASSPGGAAEAFFGQGTRLTVV.

The V and J genes are TRBV25-1 and TRBJ2-4; 7 positions match TRBD1. The CDR3 runs 16 residues. The germline V gene has CDR1 MGHDK and CDR2 SYGVNS. Trimming cost V 2 bases and J 10 bases; bases outside gene matches: 14. CDR3 sequence reads: CASSERGLAGGRIQYF. CDR3 bases: TGTGCCAGCAGTGAAAGGGGGTTGGCAGGGGGTAGGATTCAGTACTTC.

This clonotype was seen at least ten times. J is TRBJ1-6 and V is TRBV7-2; TRBD1 matches at 10 bases. The CDR3 loop spans 14 amino acids. The germline gives CDR1 SGHTA, CDR2 FQGNSA. Trimming removed 4 bases from V and 8 bases from J; junction bases left unmatched: 2. The DNA of the CDR3 is TGTGCCAGCAGCTCGACAGGGGGCGATTCACCCCTCCACTTT. Residues: CASSSTGGDSPLHF.

At least ten counts were recorded for this clonotype. V usage is TRBV27 and J usage is TRBJ2-7; D gene unclear. Germline values: CDR1 MNHEY, CDR2 SMNVEV (reference sequence). Trimming stripped 5 bases from V and 5 bases from J, with 22 bases between. The CDR3 is 16 residues long. The CDR3 loop is CASSPSLGDRSDEQYF. The CDR3 bases are TGTGCCAGCAGTCCCTCCTTAGGAGACCGGTCGGACGAGCAGTACTTC.

This clonotype was detected a few times. The chain carries TRBV24-1 and TRBJ2-1, with 8 bases fitting TRBD2. The CDR3 runs to 15 residues. CDR1 is KGHDR, CDR2 SFDVKD, per germline. V dropped 3 bases and J dropped 6; count of bases not matched to a gene: 6. CDR3 loop: CATSDGTRGFNEQFF. CDR3 in DNA: TGTGCCACCAGTGATGGGACTAGGGGTTTCAATGAGCAGTTCTTC.

V and J are TRBV10-3 and TRBJ2-7; 9 bases match TRBD2. The V gene end was trimmed by 0 bases and the J gene end by 5 bases; junction bases not matched to a gene: 5. Germline V gene sequence: CDR1 ENHRY, CDR2 SYGVKD. The CDR3 extends over 15 amino acids. The CDR3 DNA is TGTGCCATCAGTGAGTCGCCTAGCGGGAAGAACGAGCAGTACTTC. Translated: CAISESPSGKNEQYF.

J is TRBJ1-5 and V is TRBV4-1; D is unresolved. The CDR3 is made up of 15 amino acids. Trimming removed 0 bases at V and 5 bases at J, with 11 bases between. Germline assignment: CDR1 MGHRA and CDR2 YSYEKL. The DNA for the CDR3 is TGCGCCAGCAGCCAAGATGCGGATGTCCATCAGCCCCAGCATTTT. Residues: CASSQDADVHQPQHF.